This T cell receptor beta chain was captured in a study of blood T cells in healthy people across ages. Findings of the study overall: Donors of long life had a larger count of naive CD4+ cells and greater diversity than aged donors.

Of note for this clonotype: What it recognizes is unknown.

Sample-barcoded 5' priming and a J-beta primer mix drove a second PCR of about 6 to 11 cycles. TCRdb fed the 5' RACE reads into MiXCR, producing one record per CDR3 protein. Found here are about 680,000 distinct CDR3 sequences, roughly 49% of them singletons; the top ten hold around a third. Per germline, CDR1 SGHDT and CDR2 YYEEEE. The CDR3 covers 16 residues. V lost 2 bases and J lost 0, with 13 bases in between. This chain uses TRBV5-6 with TRBJ2-3; tentatively, D is TRBD2 (5 bases). Sequencing was carried out using blood. The receptor was derived from a woman between 55 and 75 years old in good health. CDR3 sequence reads: CASSFAGIFSTDTQYF. CDR3 coding DNA: TGTGCCAGCAGCTTTGCGGGTATCTTCAGCACAGATACGCAGTATTTT. Full variable domain (remainder filled in from reference TRBV5-6 and TRBJ2-3): DAGVTQSPTHLIKTRGQQVTLRCSPKSGHDTVSWYQQALGQGPQFIFQYYEEEERQRGNFPDRFSGHQFPNYSSELNVNALLLGDSALYLCASSFAGIFSTDTQYFGPGTRLTVL.